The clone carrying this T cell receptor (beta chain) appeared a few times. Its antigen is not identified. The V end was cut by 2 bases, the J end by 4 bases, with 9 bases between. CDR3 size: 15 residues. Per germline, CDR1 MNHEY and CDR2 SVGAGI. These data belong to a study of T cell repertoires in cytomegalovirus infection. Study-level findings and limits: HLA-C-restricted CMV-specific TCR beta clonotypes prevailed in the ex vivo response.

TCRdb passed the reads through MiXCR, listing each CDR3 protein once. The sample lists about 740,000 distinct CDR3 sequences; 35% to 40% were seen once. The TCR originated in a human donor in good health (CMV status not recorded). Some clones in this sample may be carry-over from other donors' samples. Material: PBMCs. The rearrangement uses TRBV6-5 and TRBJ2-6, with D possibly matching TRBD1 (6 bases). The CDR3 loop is CASSYTGLGANVLTF. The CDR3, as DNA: TGTGCCAGCAGTTACACAGGGTTGGGGGCCAACGTCCTGACTTTC.